Listed below are T cell receptor beta chains from one sample, sequenced in a study of blood T cell repertoires in COVID-19. Some clones are missing from TCRdb's copy, which holds only in-frame ones; the method was immunoSEQ multiplex PCR. Among 100,000 to 120,000 clones, around 84% were seen once, and the ten largest hold about 3.4%. Sequenced sample: peripheral blood. These TCRs come from a man aged 40-49 years with acute or convalescent COVID-19. The CDR3 runs from the conserved cysteine through the conserved F or W. Each record gives: clone size, CDR3 length, V gene, D gene, J gene, CDR3 DNA, CDR3 protein. D genes are given only for firm matches. Not every row has a clone size; where given, it reads once, few, many or a size class.

.	16	TRBV6-1	.	TRBJ2-6	TGTGCCAGCAGAGAACAGGGTTACTCTGGGGCCAACGTCCTGACTTTC	CASREQGYSGANVLTF
.	14	TRBV10-3	TRBD1	TRBJ2-7	TGTGCCATCAGGCTCGGACAGGAAAGCTACGAGCAGTACTTC	CAIRLGQESYEQYF
few	13	TRBV18	TRBD2	TRBJ2-7	TGTGCCAGCTCTTTGGGGAGGGACTACGAGCAGTACTTC	CASSLGRDYEQYF
.	14	TRBV5-1	.	TRBJ1-1	TGCGCCAGCAGCTTGGCGGGGGAAAGCACTGAAGCTTTCTTT	CASSLAGESTEAFF
.	12	TRBV19	TRBD1	TRBJ1-2	TGTGCCAGCGTAGACAGGGCGCAAGGCTACACCTTC	CASVDRAQGYTF
.	17	TRBV3-1/TRBV3-2	TRBD2	TRBJ2-7	TGTGCCAGCAGCCAAGATCCTGTGGGACTAATCCCATACGAGCAGTACTTC	CASSQDPVGLIPYEQYF
.	16	TRBV7-9	TRBD2	TRBJ2-3	TGTGCCAGCAGCTTAGCGATGACGGGGGGGCCAGATACGCAGTATTTT	CASSLAMTGGPDTQYF
few	20	TRBV4-1	TRBD1	TRBJ1-2	TGCGCCAGCAGCCAAGATCTTGTCGGGACAGGGGGCGGGCGCCTCTATGGCTACACCTTC	CASSQDLVGTGGGRLYGYTF
.	16	TRBV6-6	TRBD2	TRBJ2-7	TGTGCCAGCAGTTATTCGCGGGGGGGTAGCTCCTACGAGCAGTACTTC	CASSYSRGGSSYEQYF
.	16	TRBV9	TRBD1	TRBJ2-7	TGTGCCAGCAGCGTTGGACCGGGACAGGGGGCGGACGAGCAGTACTTC	CASSVGPGQGADEQYF
once	15	TRBV7-9	.	TRBJ1-4	TGTGCCAGCAGCCCTGGACAGATGGGGAATGAAAAACTGTTTTTT	CASSPGQMGNEKLFF
few	16	TRBV3-1/TRBV3-2	TRBD1	TRBJ1-3	TGTGCCAGCAGCCAAGGACAGGGGGCGCGAGGAAACACCATATATTTT	CASSQGQGARGNTIYF
.	15	TRBV5-1	.	TRBJ1-4	TGCGCCAGCAGTCTAAGTGGGGGACTTAATGAAAAACTGTTTTTT	CASSLSGGLNEKLFF
.	19	TRBV24-1	TRBD1	TRBJ2-3	TGTGCCACCAGTGATAATGGACACCTGGGACAGACCAGCACAGATACGCAGTATTTT	CATSDNGHLGQTSTDTQYF
once	16	TRBV7-8	.	TRBJ2-3	TGTGCCAGCAGCTTAGGCCGGGACTTCGGATTAGGTACGCAGTATTTT	CASSLGRDFGLGTQYF
.	16	TRBV6-6	TRBD1	TRBJ2-1	TGTGCCAGCAGTTACGACGACAGGGGCTCCTACAATGAGCAGTTCTTC	CASSYDDRGSYNEQFF
.	14	TRBV9	.	TRBJ2-1	TGTGCCAGCAGCCTTAACCCAGGGGTAAATGAGCAGTTCTTC	CASSLNPGVNEQFF
.	13	TRBV12-3/TRBV12-4	.	TRBJ1-5	TGTGCCAGCAGACTAAAGGCCTATCAGCCCCAGCATTTT	CASRLKAYQPQHF
.	17	TRBV7-9	.	TRBJ1-3	TGTGCCAGCAGCTCGGCCCCAACAGTTCGCTCTGGAAACACCATATATTTT	CASSSAPTVRSGNTIYF
.	18	TRBV4-1	.	TRBJ2-3	TGCGCCAGCAGCCAAGCGTCACAACCGGGACTCAAAACAGATACGCAGTATTTT	CASSQASQPGLKTDTQYF